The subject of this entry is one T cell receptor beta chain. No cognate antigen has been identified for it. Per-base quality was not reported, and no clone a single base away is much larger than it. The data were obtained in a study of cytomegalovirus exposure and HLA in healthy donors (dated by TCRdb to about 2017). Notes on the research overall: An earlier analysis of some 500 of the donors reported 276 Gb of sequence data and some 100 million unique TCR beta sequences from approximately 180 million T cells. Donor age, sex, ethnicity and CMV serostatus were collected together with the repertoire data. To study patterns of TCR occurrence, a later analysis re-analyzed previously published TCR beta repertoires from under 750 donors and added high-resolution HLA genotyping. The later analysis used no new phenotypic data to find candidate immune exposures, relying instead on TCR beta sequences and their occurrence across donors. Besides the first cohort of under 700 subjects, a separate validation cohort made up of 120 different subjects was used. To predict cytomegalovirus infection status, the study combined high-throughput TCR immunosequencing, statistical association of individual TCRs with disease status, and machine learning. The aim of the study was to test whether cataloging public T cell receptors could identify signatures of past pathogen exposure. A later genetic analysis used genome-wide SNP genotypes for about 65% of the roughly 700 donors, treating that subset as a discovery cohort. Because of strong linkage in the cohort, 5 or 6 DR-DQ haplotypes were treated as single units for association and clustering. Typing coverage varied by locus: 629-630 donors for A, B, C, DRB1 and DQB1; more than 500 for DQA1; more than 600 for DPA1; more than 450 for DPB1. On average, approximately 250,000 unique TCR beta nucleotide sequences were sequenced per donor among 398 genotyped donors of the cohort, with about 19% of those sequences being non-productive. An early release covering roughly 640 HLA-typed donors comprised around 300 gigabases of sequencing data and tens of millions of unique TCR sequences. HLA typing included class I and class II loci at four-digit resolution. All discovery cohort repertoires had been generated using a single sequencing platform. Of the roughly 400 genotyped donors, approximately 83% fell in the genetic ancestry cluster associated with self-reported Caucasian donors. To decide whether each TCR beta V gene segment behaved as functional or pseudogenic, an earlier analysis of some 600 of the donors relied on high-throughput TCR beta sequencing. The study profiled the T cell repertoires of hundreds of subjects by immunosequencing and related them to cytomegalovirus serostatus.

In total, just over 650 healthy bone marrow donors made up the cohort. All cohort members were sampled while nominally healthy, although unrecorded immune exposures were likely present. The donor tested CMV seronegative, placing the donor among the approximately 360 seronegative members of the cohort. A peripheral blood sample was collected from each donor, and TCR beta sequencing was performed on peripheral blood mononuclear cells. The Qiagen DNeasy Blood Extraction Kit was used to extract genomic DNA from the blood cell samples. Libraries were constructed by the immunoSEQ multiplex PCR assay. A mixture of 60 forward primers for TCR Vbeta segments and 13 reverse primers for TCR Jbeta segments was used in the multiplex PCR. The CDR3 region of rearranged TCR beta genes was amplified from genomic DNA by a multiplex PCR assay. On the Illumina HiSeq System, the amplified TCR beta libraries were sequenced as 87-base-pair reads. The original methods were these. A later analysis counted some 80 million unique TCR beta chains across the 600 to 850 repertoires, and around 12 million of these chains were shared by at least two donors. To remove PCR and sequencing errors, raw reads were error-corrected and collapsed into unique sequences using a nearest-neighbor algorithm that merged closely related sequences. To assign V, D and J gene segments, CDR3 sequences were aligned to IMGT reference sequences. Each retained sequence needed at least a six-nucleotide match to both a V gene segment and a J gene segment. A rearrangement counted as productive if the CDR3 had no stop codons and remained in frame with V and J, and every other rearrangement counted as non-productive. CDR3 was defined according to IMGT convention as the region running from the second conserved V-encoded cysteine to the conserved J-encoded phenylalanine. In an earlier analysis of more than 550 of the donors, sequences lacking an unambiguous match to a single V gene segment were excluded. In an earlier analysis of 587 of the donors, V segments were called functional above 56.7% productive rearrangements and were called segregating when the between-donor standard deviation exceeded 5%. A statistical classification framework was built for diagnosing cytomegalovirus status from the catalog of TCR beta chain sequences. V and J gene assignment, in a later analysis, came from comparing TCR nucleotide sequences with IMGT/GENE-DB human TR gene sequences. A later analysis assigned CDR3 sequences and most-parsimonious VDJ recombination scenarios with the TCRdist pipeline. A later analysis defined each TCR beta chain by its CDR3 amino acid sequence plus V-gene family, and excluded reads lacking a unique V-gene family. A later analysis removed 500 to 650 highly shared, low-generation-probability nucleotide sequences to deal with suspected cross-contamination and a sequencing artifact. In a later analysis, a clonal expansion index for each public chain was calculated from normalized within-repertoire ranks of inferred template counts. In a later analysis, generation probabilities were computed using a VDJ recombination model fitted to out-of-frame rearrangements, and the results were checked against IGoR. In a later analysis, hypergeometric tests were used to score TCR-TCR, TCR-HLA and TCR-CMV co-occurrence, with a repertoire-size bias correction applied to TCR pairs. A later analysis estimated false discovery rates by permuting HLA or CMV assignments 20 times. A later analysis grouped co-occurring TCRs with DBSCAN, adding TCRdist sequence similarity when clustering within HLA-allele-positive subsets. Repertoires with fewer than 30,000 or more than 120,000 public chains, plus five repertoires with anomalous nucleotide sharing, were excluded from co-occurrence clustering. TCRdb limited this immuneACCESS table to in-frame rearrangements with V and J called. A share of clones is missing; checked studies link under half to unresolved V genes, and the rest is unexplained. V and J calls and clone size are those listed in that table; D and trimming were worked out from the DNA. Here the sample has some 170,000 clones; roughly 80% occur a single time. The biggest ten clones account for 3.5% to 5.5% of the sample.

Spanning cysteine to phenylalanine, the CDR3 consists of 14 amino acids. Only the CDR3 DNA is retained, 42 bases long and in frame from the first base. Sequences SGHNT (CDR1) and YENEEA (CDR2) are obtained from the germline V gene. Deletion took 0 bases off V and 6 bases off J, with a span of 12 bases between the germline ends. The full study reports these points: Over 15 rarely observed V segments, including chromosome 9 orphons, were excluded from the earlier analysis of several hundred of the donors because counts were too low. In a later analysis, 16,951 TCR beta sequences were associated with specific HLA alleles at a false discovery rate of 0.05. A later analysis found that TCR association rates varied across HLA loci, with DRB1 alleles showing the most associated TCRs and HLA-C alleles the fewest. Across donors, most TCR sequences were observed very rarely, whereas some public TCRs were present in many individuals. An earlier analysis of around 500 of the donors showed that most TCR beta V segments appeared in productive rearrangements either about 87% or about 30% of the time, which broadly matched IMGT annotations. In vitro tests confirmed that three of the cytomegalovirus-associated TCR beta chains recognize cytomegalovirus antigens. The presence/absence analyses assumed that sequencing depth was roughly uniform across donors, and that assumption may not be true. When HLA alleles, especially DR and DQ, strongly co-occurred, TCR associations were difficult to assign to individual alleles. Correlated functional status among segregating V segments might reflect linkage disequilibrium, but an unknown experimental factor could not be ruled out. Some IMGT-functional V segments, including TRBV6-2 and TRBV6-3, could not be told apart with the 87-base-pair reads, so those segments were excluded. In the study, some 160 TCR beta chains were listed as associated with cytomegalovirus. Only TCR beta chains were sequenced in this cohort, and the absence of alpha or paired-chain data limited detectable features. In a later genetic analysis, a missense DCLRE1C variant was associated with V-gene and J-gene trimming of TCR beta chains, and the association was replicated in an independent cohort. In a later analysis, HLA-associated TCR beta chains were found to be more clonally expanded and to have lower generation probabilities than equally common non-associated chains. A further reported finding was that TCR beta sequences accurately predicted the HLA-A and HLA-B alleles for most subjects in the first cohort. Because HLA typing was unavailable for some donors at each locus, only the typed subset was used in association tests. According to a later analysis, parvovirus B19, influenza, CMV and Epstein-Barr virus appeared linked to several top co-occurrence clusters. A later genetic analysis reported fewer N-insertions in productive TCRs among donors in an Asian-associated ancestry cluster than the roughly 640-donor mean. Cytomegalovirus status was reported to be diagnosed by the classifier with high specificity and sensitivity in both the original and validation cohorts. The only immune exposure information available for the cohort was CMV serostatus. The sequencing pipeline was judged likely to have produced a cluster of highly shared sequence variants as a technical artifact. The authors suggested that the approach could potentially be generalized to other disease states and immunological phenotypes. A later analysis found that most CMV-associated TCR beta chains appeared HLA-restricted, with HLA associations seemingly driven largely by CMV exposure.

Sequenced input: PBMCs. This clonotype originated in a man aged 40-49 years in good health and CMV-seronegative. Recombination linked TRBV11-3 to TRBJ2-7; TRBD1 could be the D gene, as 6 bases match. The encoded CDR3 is CASSLDPGTREQYF. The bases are TGTGCCAGCAGCTTAGACCCCGGGACACGCGAGCAGTACTTC.